This TCR beta chain was recovered during a study of CD4 and CD8 cells across lung adenocarcinoma regions. Donors had localized lung adenocarcinoma, a non-small cell lung cancer. Only a few counts were recorded for this clonotype. Germline loops: CDR1 MNHEY, CDR2 SVGAGI. The CDR3 length is 16 residues. The V gene lost 4 bases and the J gene lost 0 bases, with 15 bases spanning the gap. One entry per CDR3 protein, called by TCRdb with MiXCR from the PCR reads. The profile shows roughly 3,200 distinct CDR3 sequences, approximately 60% of them singletons. This TCR was sampled from a female donor with lung adenocarcinoma. The CD4 and CD8 labels of this study may be unreliable. Material: CD8+ T cells from the margin of a lung tumor. V is TRBV6-5 and J is TRBJ1-1, with D hard to call. The CDR3 DNA reads TGTGCCAGCAGTTCAGAACGCTTGGGTGTGAACACTGAAGCTTTCTTT. It yields the protein CASSSERLGVNTEAFF.